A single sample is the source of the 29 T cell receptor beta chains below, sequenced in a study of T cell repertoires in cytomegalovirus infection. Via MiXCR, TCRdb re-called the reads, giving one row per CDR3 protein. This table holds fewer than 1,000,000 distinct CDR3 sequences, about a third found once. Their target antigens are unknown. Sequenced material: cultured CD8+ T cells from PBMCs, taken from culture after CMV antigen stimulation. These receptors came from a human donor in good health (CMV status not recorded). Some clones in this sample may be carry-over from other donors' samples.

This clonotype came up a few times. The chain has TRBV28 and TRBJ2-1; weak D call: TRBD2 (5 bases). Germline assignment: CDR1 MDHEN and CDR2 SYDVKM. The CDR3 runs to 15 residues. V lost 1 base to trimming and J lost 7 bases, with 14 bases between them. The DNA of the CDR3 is TGTGCCAGCAGTTTATTCGGGAATCTAGGTAATGAGCAGTTCTTC. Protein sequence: CASSLFGNLGNEQFF.

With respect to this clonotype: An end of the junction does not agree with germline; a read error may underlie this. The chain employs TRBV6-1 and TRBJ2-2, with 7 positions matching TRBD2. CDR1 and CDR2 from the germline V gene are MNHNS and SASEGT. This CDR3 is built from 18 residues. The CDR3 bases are TGTGCCAGCGGTGAACGATCCCGGGACTACACGAACACCGGGGAGCTGTTTTTT. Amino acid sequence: CASGERSRDYTNTGELFF.

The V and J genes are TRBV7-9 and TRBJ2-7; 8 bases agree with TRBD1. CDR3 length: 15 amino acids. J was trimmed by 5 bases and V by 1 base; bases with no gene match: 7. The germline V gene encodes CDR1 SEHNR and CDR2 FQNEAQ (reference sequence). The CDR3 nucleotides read TGTGCCAGCAGCTTAGAGGAGGAGGGACAGGACGAGCAGTACTTC. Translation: CASSLEEEGQDEQYF.

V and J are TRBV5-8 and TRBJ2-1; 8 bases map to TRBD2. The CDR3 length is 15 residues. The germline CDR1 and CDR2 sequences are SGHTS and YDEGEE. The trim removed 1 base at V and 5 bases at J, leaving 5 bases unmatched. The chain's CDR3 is CASSLRGGLHNEQFF. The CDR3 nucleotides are TGTGCCAGCAGCTTGCGGGGGGGTTTACACAATGAGCAGTTCTTC.

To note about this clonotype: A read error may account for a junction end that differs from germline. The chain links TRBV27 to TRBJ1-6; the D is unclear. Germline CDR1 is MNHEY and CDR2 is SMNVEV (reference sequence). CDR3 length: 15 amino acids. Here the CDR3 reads CARSPPRSYNSPLHF. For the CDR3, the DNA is TGTGCCCGCAGCCCCCCCCGCTCCTATAATTCACCCCTCCACTTT.

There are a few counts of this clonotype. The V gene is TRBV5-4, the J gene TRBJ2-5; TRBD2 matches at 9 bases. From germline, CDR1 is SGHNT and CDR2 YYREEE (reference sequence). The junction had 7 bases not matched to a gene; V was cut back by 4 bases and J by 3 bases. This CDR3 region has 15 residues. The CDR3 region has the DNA TGTGCCAGCAGCCGACTAGGCGGGGGGGAAGAGACCCAGTACTTC. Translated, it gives CASSRLGGGEETQYF.

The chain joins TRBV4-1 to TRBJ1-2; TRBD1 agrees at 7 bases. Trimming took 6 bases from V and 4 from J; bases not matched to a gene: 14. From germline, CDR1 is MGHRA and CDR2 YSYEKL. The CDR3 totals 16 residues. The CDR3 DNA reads TGCGCCAGCAGACCCGGGACAGTCGAACTTCTCTATGGCTACACCTTC. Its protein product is CASRPGTVELLYGYTF.

The DNA for the CDR3 is TGTGCCACCAGCAGATATACAGGGTCCCAAGAGACCCAGTACTTC. This codes for CATSRYTGSQETQYF. The V gene is TRBV15, the J gene TRBJ2-5, with D possibly being TRBD1 (6 bases). Trimming left V 2 bases short and J 1 base short, with 11 bases between. The germline gives CDR1 LNHNV, CDR2 YYDKDF (reference sequence). The CDR3 runs 15 residues.

The CDR3 sequence is CSARDPDHPYEQYV. Here the CDR3 DNA reads TGCAGTGCTAGAGATCCCGACCACCCCTACGAGCAGTACGTC. The gene calls are TRBV20-1 and TRBJ2-7; D call uncertain. Germline CDR1 and CDR2: DFQATT and SNEGSKA (reference sequence). The CDR3 has 14 amino acids. V lost 0 bases and J lost 2, with 11 bases in between.

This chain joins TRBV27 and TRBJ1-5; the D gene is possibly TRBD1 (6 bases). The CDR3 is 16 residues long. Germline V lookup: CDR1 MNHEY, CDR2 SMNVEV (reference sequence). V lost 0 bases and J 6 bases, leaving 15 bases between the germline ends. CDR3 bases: TGTGCCAGCAGTTTATCGAAGGGGGACCTCAGTCAGCCCCAGCATTTT. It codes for CASSLSKGDLSQPQHF.

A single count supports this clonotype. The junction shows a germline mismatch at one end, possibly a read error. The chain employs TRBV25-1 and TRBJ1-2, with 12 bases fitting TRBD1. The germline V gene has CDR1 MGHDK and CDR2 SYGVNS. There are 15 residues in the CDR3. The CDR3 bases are TGTGTCAGCGGCGGGACAGGGGGCGCTGGCTATGGCTACACCTTC. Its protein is CVSGGTGGAGYGYTF.

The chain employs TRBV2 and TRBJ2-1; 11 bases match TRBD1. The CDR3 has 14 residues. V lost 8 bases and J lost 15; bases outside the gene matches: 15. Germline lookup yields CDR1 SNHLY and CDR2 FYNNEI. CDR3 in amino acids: CASPSDRGLHDLFF. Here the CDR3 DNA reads TGTGCCAGCCCCTCGGACAGGGGGCTTCATGATCTGTTCTTC.

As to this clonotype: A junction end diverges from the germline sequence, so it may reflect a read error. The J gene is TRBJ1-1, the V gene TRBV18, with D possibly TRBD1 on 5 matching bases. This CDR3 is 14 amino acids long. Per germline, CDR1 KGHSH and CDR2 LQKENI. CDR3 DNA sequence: TGTGCCAGCCCACCGCGAGGGGAGGGGATTGAAGCTTTCTTT. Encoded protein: CASPPRGEGIEAFF.

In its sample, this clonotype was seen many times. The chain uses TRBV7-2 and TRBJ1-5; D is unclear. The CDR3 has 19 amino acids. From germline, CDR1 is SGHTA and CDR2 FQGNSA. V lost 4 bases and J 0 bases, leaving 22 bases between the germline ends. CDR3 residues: CASSSPSFGPEYSNQPQHF. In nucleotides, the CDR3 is TGTGCCAGCAGCTCCCCCTCTTTCGGGCCCGAGTATAGCAATCAGCCCCAGCATTTT.

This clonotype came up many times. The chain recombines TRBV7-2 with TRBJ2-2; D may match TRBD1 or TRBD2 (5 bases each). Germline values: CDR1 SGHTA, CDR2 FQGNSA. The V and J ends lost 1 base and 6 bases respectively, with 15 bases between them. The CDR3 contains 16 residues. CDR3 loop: CASSLDSGWTAGELFF. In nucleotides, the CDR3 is TGTGCCAGCAGCTTAGATTCAGGGTGGACTGCCGGGGAGCTGTTTTTT.

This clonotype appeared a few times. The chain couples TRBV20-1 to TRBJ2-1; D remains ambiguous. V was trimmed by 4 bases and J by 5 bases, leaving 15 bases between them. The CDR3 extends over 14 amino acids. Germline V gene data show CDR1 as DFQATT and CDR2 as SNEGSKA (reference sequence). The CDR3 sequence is CSAIDQVRDNEQFF. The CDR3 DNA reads TGCAGTGCTATCGACCAGGTTCGCGACAATGAGCAGTTCTTC.

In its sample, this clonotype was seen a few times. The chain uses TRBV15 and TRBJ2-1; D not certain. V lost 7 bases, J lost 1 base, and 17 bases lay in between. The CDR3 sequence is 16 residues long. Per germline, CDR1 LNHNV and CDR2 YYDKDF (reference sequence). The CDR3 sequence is CATTPAGSRSYNEQFF. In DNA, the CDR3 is TGTGCCACCACCCCGGCTGGGTCCCGTTCCTACAATGAGCAGTTCTTC.

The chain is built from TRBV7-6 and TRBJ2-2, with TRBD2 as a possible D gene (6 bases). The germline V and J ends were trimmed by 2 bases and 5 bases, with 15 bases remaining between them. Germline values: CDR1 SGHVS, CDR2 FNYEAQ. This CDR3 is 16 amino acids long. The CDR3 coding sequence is TGTGCCAGCAGCTTATCCGGCCTGGGGGGTACCGGGGAGCTGTTTTTT. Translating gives CASSLSGLGGTGELFF.

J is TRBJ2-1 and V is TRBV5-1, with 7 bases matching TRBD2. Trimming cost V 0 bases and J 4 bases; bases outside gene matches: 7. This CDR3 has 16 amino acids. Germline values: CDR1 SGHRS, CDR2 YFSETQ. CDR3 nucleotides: TGCGCCAGCAGCTTGGGGACTAGTAGGGTTTACAATGAGCAGTTCTTC. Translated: CASSLGTSRVYNEQFF. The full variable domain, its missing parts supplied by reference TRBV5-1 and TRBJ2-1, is KAGVTQTPRYLIKTRGQQVTLSCSPISGHRSVSWYQQTPGQGLQFLFEYFSETQRNKGNFPGRFSGRQFSNSRSEMNVSTLELGDSALYLCASSLGTSRVYNEQFFGPGTRLTVL.

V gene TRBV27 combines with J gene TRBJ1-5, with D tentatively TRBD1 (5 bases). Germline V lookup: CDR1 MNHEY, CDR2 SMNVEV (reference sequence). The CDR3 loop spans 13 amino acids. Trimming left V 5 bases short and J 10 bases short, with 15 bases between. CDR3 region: CASSPDGHRPQHF. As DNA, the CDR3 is TGTGCCAGCAGTCCCGACGGACATAGACCCCAGCATTTT.

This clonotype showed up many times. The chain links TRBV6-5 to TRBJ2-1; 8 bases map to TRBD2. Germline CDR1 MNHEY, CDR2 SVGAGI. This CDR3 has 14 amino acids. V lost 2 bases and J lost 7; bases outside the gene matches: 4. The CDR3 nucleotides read TGTGCCAGCAGTTACCGGGGGGGGGCAAATGAGCAGTTCTTC. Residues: CASSYRGGANEQFF.

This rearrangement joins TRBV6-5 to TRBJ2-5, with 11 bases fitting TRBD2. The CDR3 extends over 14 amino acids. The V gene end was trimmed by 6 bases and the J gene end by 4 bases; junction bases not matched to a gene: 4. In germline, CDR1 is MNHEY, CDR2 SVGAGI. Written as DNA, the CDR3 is TGTGCCAGCAGGCTAGCGGGGGGTTTAGAGACCCAGTACTTC. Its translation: CASRLAGGLETQYF.

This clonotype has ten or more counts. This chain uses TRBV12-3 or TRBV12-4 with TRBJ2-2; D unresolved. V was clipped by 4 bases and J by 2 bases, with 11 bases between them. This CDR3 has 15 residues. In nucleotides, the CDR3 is TGTGCCAGCAGTTCTGGAGCTACCAACACCGGGGAGCTGTTTTTT. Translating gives CASSSGATNTGELFF.

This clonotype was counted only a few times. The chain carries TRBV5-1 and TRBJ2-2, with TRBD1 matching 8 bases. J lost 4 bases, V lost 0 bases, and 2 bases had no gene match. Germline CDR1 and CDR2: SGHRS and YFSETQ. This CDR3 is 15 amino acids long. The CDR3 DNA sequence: TGCGCCAGCAGCTTGGGGGACAGGATCACCGGGGAGCTGTTTTTT. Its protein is CASSLGDRITGELFF.

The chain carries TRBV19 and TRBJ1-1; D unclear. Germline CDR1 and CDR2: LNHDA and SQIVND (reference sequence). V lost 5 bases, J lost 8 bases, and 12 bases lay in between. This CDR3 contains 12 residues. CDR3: CASSALAGEAFF. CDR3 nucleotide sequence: TGTGCCAGTAGTGCCCTGGCGGGGGAAGCTTTCTTT. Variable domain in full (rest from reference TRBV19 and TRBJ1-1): DGGITQSPKYLFRKEGQNVTLSCEQNLNHDAMYWYRQDPGQGLRLIYYSQIVNDFQKGDIAEGYSVSREKKESFPLTVTSAQKNPTAFYLCASSALAGEAFFGQGTRLTVV.

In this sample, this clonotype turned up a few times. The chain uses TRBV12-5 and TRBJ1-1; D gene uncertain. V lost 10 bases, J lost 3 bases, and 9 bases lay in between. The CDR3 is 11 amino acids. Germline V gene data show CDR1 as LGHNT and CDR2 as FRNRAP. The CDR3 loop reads CATSQHTEAFF. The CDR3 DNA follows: TGTGCTACCAGCCAACACACTGAAGCTTTCTTT.

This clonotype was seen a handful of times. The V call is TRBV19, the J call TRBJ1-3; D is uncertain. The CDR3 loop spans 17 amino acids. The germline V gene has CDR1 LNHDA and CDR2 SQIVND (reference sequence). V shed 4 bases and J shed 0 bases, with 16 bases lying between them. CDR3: CASSTGMEAPSGNTIYF. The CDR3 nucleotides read TGTGCCAGTAGTACTGGGATGGAGGCCCCCTCTGGAAACACCATATATTTT.

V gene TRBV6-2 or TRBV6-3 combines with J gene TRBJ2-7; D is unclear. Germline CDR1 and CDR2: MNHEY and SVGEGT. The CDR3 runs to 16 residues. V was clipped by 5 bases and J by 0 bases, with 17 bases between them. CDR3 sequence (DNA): TGTGCCAGCAGTGACTTACCCTGGATTTCCTCCTACGAGCAGTACGTC. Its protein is CASSDLPWISSYEQYV.

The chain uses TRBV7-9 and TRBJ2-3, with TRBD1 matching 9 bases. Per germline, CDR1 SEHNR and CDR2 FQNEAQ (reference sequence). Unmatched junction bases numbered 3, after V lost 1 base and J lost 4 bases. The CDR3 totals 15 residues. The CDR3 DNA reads TGTGCCAGCAGCTTAGGGACAGGGGTTGCAGATACGCAGTATTTT. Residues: CASSLGTGVADTQYF.